This T cell receptor beta chain was identified in a study of CD8+CD57+ T cells in acquired aplastic anemia. Study-level background: Isolated CD4+ and CD8+ cells, once sorted, yielded DNA averaging approximately 3 ug.

Per the germline V gene, CDR1 is SNHLY and CDR2 is FYNNEI. The CDR3 sequence is 15 residues long. V lost 7 bases to trimming and J lost 0 bases, with 13 bases between them. All sequencing subjects had displayed CD8+CD57+ cell expansion on flow cytometry. All patients had severe acquired aplastic anemia. Both TCR beta VDJ combination and CDR3 sequence profiling were carried out. Genomic DNA was the template for this profiling. TCRdb used MiXCR to reprocess the reads, holding one entry per CDR3 protein. The repertoire has hundreds of thousands of distinct CDR3 sequences, roughly 50% of them found once; the top ten carry 15% to 20%. As to this clonotype: Its specificity is unknown.

Study-wide points: Both patients and controls carried the same twenty-nine CD8+ CDR3 sequences.

The chain joins TRBV2 to TRBJ1-5, with D unclear. This TCR was recovered from a human donor with aplastic anemia. Sequenced material: sorted CD4+, CD8+, or CD8+CD57+ T cells (not recorded which) from PBMCs. The CDR3, as DNA: TGTGCCAGCACAATCCAGAGGAATAGCAATCAGCCCCAGCATTTT. Translating it yields CASTIQRNSNQPQHF.